Listed here are 2 T cell receptor beta chains from one sample, sequenced in a study of T cell responses to AZD1222 COVID-19 vaccine. Using immunoSEQ multiplex PCR, the repertoire was profiled, and TCRdb retains in-frame clones only, with some absent. Among 65,000 to 100,000 clones listed, 88% were seen once. The sample consisted of peripheral blood, taken 28 days after the second AZD1222 dose. The receptors stem from an adult who received the AZD1222 COVID-19 vaccine.

The gene calls are TRBV3-1 (or the pseudogene TRBV3-2) and TRBJ2-7; 7 nucleotides match TRBD1. The ends lost 2 bases at V and 2 bases at J; junction bases unmatched: 6. The CDR3 totals 15 residues. Germline CDR1 LGHDT, CDR2 YNNKEL (reference sequence). This CDR3 reads CASSQIGGLTYEQYF. The CDR3 DNA reads TGTGCCAGCAGCCAAATAGGGGGCCTTACCTACGAGCAGTACTTC.

The V call is TRBV4-2, the J call TRBJ1-3; D unclear. The CDR3 runs 13 residues. V was shortened by 6 bases and J by 0 bases, with 6 bases between the two germline ends. Germline V CDR1 and CDR2: LGHNA, YNFKEQ. The CDR3 region is CASRRPSGNTIYF. CDR3 in DNA: TGTGCCAGCAGACGACCCTCTGGAAACACCATATATTTT.